These T cell receptor beta chains were read from a single sample in a study of blood T cells in healthy people across ages. A single record per CDR3 protein comes from TCRdb applying MiXCR to the 5' RACE reads. The sample contains roughly 900,000 distinct CDR3 sequences, 48% of which appear only once. The sample taken for sequencing was blood. The receptors originated from a man aged 25-45 years in good health. Each CDR3 is given with its conserved first and last residue. A D gene is named only where the DNA matches it firmly. Not every row has a clone size; where given, it reads once, few, many or a size class.

v_gene,d_gene,abundance,j_gene,CDR3aa,CDR3nt
TRBV6-2/TRBV6-3,.,.,TRBJ2-3,CASSVPMERTQYF,TGTGCCAGCAGTGTTCCGATGGAGCGTACGCAGTATTTT
TRBV20-1,TRBD2,.,TRBJ2-1,CSARTGGGPGEQFF,TGCAGTGCTCGGACTGGCGGGGGGCCGGGTGAGCAGTTCTTC
TRBV18,TRBD2,few,TRBJ2-3,CASSPPWRGAKDTQYF,TGTGCCAGCTCACCACCGTGGCGGGGGGCAAAAGATACGCAGTATTTT
TRBV6-6,TRBD1,.,TRBJ1-4,CASSYSDRGNEKLFF,TGTGCCAGCAGTTACTCCGACAGGGGTAATGAAAAACTGTTTTTT
TRBV5-1,TRBD1,.,TRBJ1-2,CASRVGGQNYGYTF,TGCGCCAGCAGAGTGGGGGGACAGAACTATGGCTACACCTTC
TRBV20-1,.,few,TRBJ1-1,CSARLALGTEAFF,TGCAGTGCTAGACTGGCCTTGGGCACTGAAGCTTTCTTT
TRBV5-5,.,.,TRBJ1-5,CASSTSGDNYQPQHF,TGTGCCAGCAGCACCTCTGGGGACAACTATCAGCCCCAGCATTTT
TRBV7-7,TRBD2,.,TRBJ2-3,CASNLGLAGLTDTQYF,TGTGCTAGCAACTTAGGACTAGCGGGGCTCACAGATACGCAGTATTTT
TRBV20-1,.,many,TRBJ1-2,CSASGAGRANYGYTF,TGCAGTGCTAGTGGGGCGGGTCGGGCTAACTATGGCTACACCTTC
TRBV20-1,TRBD1,many,TRBJ1-1,CSAKDRAETEAFF,TGCAGTGCTAAGGACAGGGCTGAGACTGAAGCTTTCTTT
TRBV28,.,.,TRBJ2-5,CASSFINRDQETQSF,TGTGCCAGCAGTTTTATTAACAGGGACCAAGAGACCCAGTCCTTC
TRBV28,TRBD2,.,TRBJ2-7,CASSSTGGEGPKSAEQYF,TGTGCCAGCAGTTCCACGGGAGGCGAGGGACCCAAGTCGGCCGAGCAGTACTTC
TRBV4-2,TRBD1,few,TRBJ2-7,CASSQETGQGSYEQYF,TGTGCCAGCAGCCAAGAAACGGGACAGGGGTCCTACGAGCAGTACTTC
TRBV21-1,.,.,TRBJ2-5,CASSKNGKTGSQETQYF,TGTGCCAGCAGCAAAAACGGGAAGACAGGTTCGCAAGAGACCCAGTACTTC
TRBV29-1,TRBD1,.,TRBJ1-1,CSVDSGGEGTEAFF,TGCAGCGTGGACTCAGGGGGCGAGGGGACTGAAGCTTTCTTT
TRBV3-1,.,.,TRBJ2-5,CASSQLGKVPETQYF,TGTGCCAGCAGCCAACTGGGCAAGGTTCCGGAGACCCAGTACTTC